This entry lists 29 T cell receptor beta chains sequenced from one sample in a study of T-cell memory formation after mild COVID-19. From the 5' RACE reads, TCRdb called clonotypes with MiXCR, one entry per CDR3 protein. Among fewer than 200,000 distinct CDR3 sequences listed, around a sixth were seen once. The material sequenced was PBMCs or a T cell subset sorted from them (not recorded which). These receptors came from a man between 18 and 35 years old who had mild COVID-19 (a few samples of this study predate the infection). Cell type and time point are not known.

The V gene is TRBV12-3 or TRBV12-4, the J gene TRBJ2-7, with D perhaps being TRBD1 or TRBD2 (6 bases each). The V and J ends lost 6 bases and 4 bases respectively, with 13 bases between them. The CDR3 totals 13 residues. The CDR3 is CASRGAGRYEQYF. CDR3 DNA sequence: TGTGCCAGCAGGGGGGCAGGGAGGTACGAGCAGTACTTC.

The chain carries TRBV5-4 and TRBJ1-5; 8 bases fit TRBD1. The CDR3 length is 15 residues. J lost 2 bases, V lost 3 bases, and 4 bases had no gene match. Germline V CDR1 and CDR2: SGHNT, YYREEE (reference sequence). CDR3 bases: TGTGCCAGCAGCTCCGGGACAGGAGGCAATCAGCCCCAGCATTTT. Its protein is CASSSGTGGNQPQHF.

The sample holds one count of this clonotype. The V gene is TRBV20-1, the J gene TRBJ1-1, with D unresolved. Germline CDR1 DFQATT, CDR2 SNEGSKA (reference sequence). Deletions cut 4 bases from V and 0 bases from J, with 18 bases between. The CDR3 covers 16 residues. The CDR3 loop is CSATNPQKGMNTEAFF. The DNA of the CDR3 is TGCAGTGCTACAAACCCGCAGAAGGGAATGAACACTGAAGCTTTCTTT.

This clonotype was seen ten or more times. The CDR3 coding sequence is TGTGCCAGCAGTCCCCGGGCCCTAGCCTACGAGCAGTACGTC. Translation gives CASSPRALAYEQYV. The chain links TRBV6-6 to TRBJ2-7; D not resolved. Trimming took off 5 bases at V and 2 bases at J, with 13 bases between the two ends. CDR3 length: 14 amino acids. Germline values: CDR1 MNHNY, CDR2 SVGAGI (reference sequence).

This clonotype was counted between two and nine times. The rearrangement links TRBV4-3 to TRBJ1-3; perhaps TRBD1 as D (5 bases). Trimming removed 2 bases from V and 0 bases from J, with 8 bases in between. The germline V gene has CDR1 LGHNA and CDR2 YSLEER. This CDR3 contains 15 residues. DNA for the CDR3: TGCGCCAGCAGCCAATGGGGGGGCTCTGGAAACACCATATATTTT. Translating gives CASSQWGGSGNTIYF.

This clonotype showed up many times. This chain joins TRBV5-6 and TRBJ2-7; tentative D call: TRBD1 (6 bases). Between the trimmed V and J ends, which lost 4 bases and 7 bases, there was a span of 21 bases. This CDR3 has 15 residues. Germline-derived CDR1 and CDR2 are SGHDT and YYEEEE. As DNA, the CDR3 is TGTGCCAGCAGCAGACTCGGACAGTCCCAACGGGAGCAGTACTTC. Translating it yields CASSRLGQSQREQYF. Full variable domain (rest looked up from reference TRBV5-6 and TRBJ2-7): DAGVTQSPTHLIKTRGQQVTLRCSPKSGHDTVSWYQQALGQGPQFIFQYYEEEERQRGNFPDRFSGHQFPNYSSELNVNALLLGDSALYLCASSRLGQSQREQYFGPGTRLTVT.

In its sample, this clonotype was seen a few times. The chain combines TRBV27 with TRBJ2-4; TRBD2 might be the D (6 bases). V lost 6 bases to trimming and J lost 0 bases, with 24 bases between them. CDR1 and CDR2 from the germline V gene are MNHEY and SMNVEV (reference sequence). The CDR3 is made up of 19 amino acids. The CDR3 DNA follows: TGTGCCAGCAGCCCCAGTCCCCCGGGACTCAACTTAGCCAAAAACATTCAGTACTTC. This translates into CASSPSPPGLNLAKNIQYF.

This clonotype was detected a few times. The chain links TRBV5-1 to TRBJ2-3; D remains unclear. Deletions cut 4 bases from V and 4 bases from J, with 13 bases between. CDR3 length equals 14 residues. Germline V gene data show CDR1 as SGHRS and CDR2 as YFSETQ. The CDR3 region has the DNA TGCGCCAGCAGCAGAACCAGGTCCCCAGATACGCAGTATTTT. Protein product: CASSRTRSPDTQYF. The variable domain in full, completed from reference TRBV5-1 and TRBJ2-3, reads KAGVTQTPRYLIKTRGQQVTLSCSPISGHRSVSWYQQTPGQGLQFLFEYFSETQRNKGNFPGRFSGRQFSNSRSEMNVSTLELGDSALYLCASSRTRSPDTQYFGPGTRLTVL.

The chain has TRBV7-3 and TRBJ2-3; TRBD1 aligns across 7 bases. Germline-derived CDR1 and CDR2 are SGHTA and FQGTGA. With V trimmed by 6 bases and J by 0 bases, 3 bases remained unmatched. The CDR3 is made up of 14 amino acids. The CDR3 bases are TGTGCCAGCAGAAAGGGGGCTAGCACAGATACGCAGTATTTT. It yields the protein CASRKGASTDTQYF.

This chain uses TRBV4-2 with TRBJ1-2; possible D gene TRBD1, 6 bases. V was shortened by 5 bases and J by 7 bases, with 17 bases between the two germline ends. Germline V gene data show CDR1 as LGHNA and CDR2 as YNFKEQ. The CDR3 contains 14 residues. CDR3 DNA sequence: TGTGCCAGCAGCGAGGACAGTGACTCGACTGGCTACACCTTC. Translation: CASSEDSDSTGYTF.

This clonotype was seen only a few times. This chain connects TRBV28 to TRBJ2-4; the D gene is possibly TRBD1 (6 bases). Germline lookup yields CDR1 MDHEN and CDR2 SYDVKM. The CDR3 loop spans 15 amino acids. V lost 6 bases and J 0 bases, leaving 12 bases between the germline ends. The CDR3 here is CASRDTGLAKNIQYF. CDR3 nucleotide sequence: TGTGCCAGCAGGGATACAGGGTTAGCCAAAAACATTCAGTACTTC.

This clonotype came up a few times. J is TRBJ2-1 and V is TRBV6-5; D ambiguous. Trimming pared 0 bases from V and 9 bases from J, leaving 9 bases between. Germline-derived CDR1 and CDR2 are MNHEY and SVGAGI. The CDR3 has 13 amino acids. In nucleotides, the CDR3 is TGTGCCAGCAGTTACTCGACAAGCAGTGAGCAGTTCTTC. Protein: CASSYSTSSEQFF.

The CDR3: CASSLIGTEAFF. In DNA form, the CDR3 reads TGTGCCAGCAGTTTGATCGGGACTGAAGCTTTCTTT. The gene calls are TRBV12-3 or TRBV12-4 and TRBJ1-1; unclear D gene. This CDR3 has 12 residues. The V end lost 3 bases, the J end lost 5 bases, and 7 bases lay between the germline ends.

This clonotype was observed a handful of times. The V and J genes are TRBV12-3 or TRBV12-4 and TRBJ2-7; TRBD2 matches at 9 bases. This CDR3 comprises 16 residues. V gave up 5 bases and J gave up 0 bases; unmatched junction bases: 8. CDR3 bases: TGTGCCAGCAGTAGTCTAGCGGGGTATCCCTCCTACGAGCAGTACTTC. Protein product: CASSSLAGYPSYEQYF.

This clonotype was found a few times. This chain joins TRBV7-2 and TRBJ1-2; D may be TRBD1 (5 bases). CDR1 and CDR2 (germline): SGHTA, FQGNSA. This CDR3 region has 13 residues. The V end lost 1 base, the J end lost 9 bases, and 12 bases lay between the germline ends. CDR3: CASSLVGQGSYTF. The CDR3 nucleotides read TGTGCCAGCAGCTTAGTAGGGCAGGGAAGCTACACCTTC.

The chain is built from TRBV30 and TRBJ1-2, with D unresolved. Germline V gene sequence: CDR1 GTSNPN, CDR2 SVGIG (reference sequence). The ends were cut back, 3 bases at V and 2 bases at J, with 13 bases in the middle. The CDR3 sequence is 14 residues long. CDR3: CAWSLYLTNYGYTF. Written as DNA, the CDR3 is TGTGCCTGGAGCTTGTATTTGACAAACTATGGCTACACCTTC.

The chain carries TRBV18 and TRBJ2-3; D is unclear. Germline values: CDR1 KGHSH, CDR2 LQKENI. This CDR3 is 14 amino acids long. The V and J ends lost 2 bases and 0 bases respectively, with 6 bases between them. In DNA, the CDR3 is TGTGCCAGCTCACCATGGCAGAGCACAGATACGCAGTATTTT. Its translation: CASSPWQSTDTQYF. The entire variable domain, with the rest obtained from reference TRBV18 and TRBJ2-3, is as follows: NAGVMQNPRHLVRRRGQEARLRCSPMKGHSHVYWYRQLPEEGLKFMVYLQKENIIDESGMPKERFSAEFPKEGPSILRIQQVVRGDSAAYFCASSPWQSTDTQYFGPGTRLTVL.

A word on this clonotype: At one of its ends the junction is not consistent with the germline gene, which may arise from a read error. This chain uses TRBV20-1 with TRBJ1-1, with a tentative D call TRBD1 (6 bases). Germline CDR1 and CDR2: DFQATT and SNEGSKA (reference sequence). This CDR3 is 16 amino acids long. The DNA for the CDR3 is TGCAGTGCTAGAGATCGGGGGGCGGGAGCCCGACTTGAACCTTTCTTT. This gives the protein CSARDRGAGARLEPFF.

CDR3 region: CASSQDRSDNYGYTF. CDR3 nucleotide sequence: TGCGCCAGCAGCCAAGATCGGAGTGATAACTATGGCTACACCTTC. The chain employs TRBV4-3 and TRBJ1-2, with D unresolved. The CDR3 is 15 residues long. Trimming left V 0 bases short and J 1 base short, with 9 bases between. Looked up from germline, CDR1 is LGHNA and CDR2 is YSLEER.

In its sample, this clonotype was seen many times. The rearrangement joins TRBV5-6 to TRBJ2-5, with a possible D match to TRBD1 (6 bases). CDR3 size: 16 residues. V gave up 2 bases and J gave up 1 base, with 15 bases separating them. CDR1 is SGHDT, CDR2 YYEEEE, per germline. For the CDR3, the DNA is TGTGCCAGCAGCTTTTGGGGGCCGAACTTCCAAGAGACCCAGTACTTC. Amino acid sequence: CASSFWGPNFQETQYF.

The rearrangement uses TRBV2 and TRBJ1-2, with 8 nucleotides matching TRBD1. This CDR3 is built from 15 residues. Losses at the gene ends were 6 bases for V and 4 bases for J; bases not matched to a gene: 10. Per germline, CDR1 SNHLY and CDR2 FYNNEI. The CDR3 nucleotides read TGTGCCAGCAGAGCCGCCGGGACAGGAACCTATGGCTACACCTTC. This sequence encodes CASRAAGTGTYGYTF. The whole variable domain, remainder taken from reference TRBV2 and TRBJ1-2, is EPEVTQTPSHQVTQMGQEVILRCVPISNHLYFYWYRQILGQKVEFLVSFYNNEISEKSEIFDDQFSVERPDGSNFTLKIRSTKLEDSAMYFCASRAAGTGTYGYTFGSGTRLTVV.

The chain is built from TRBV7-2 and TRBJ1-1, with D uncertain. This CDR3 comprises 17 residues. The V and J ends lost 6 bases and 1 base respectively, with 21 bases between them. Germline V lookup: CDR1 SGHTA, CDR2 FQGNSA. In nucleotides, the CDR3 is TGTGCCAGCAGTCTCCAAGCCGGTTGGGCAGGGAACACTGAAGCTTTCTTT. Translating gives CASSLQAGWAGNTEAFF.

The genes are TRBV7-9 and TRBJ2-1; D is possibly TRBD1 or TRBD2 (5 bases each). This CDR3 is 16 amino acids long. Germline assignment: CDR1 SEHNR and CDR2 FQNEAQ (reference sequence). V was trimmed by 5 bases and J by 0 bases, leaving 14 bases between them. In DNA form, the CDR3 reads TGTGCCAGCAGCCCTCGGGGCCGGGGCTCCTACAATGAGCAGTTCTTC. This encodes CASSPRGRGSYNEQFF. The variable domain in full, completed from reference TRBV7-9 and TRBJ2-1, reads DTGVSQNPRHKITKRGQNVTFRCDPISEHNRLYWYRQTLGQGPEFLTYFQNEAQLEKSRLLSDRFSAERPKGSFSTLEIQRTEQGDSAMYLCASSPRGRGSYNEQFFGPGTRLTVL.

This chain joins TRBV27 and TRBJ2-2; a possible D gene is TRBD1 (5 bases). Germline assignment: CDR1 MNHEY and CDR2 SMNVEV (reference sequence). The length of the CDR3 is 16 residues. Trimming pared 4 bases from V and 5 bases from J, leaving 17 bases between. Here the CDR3 DNA reads TGTGCCAGCAGTTCGCGTGGAGACAGAATAACCGGGGAGCTGTTTTTT. Its translation: CASSSRGDRITGELFF.

This clonotype was recorded a few times. The chain uses TRBV7-9 and TRBJ2-3; D call uncertain. The CDR3 runs to 16 residues. Germline CDR1 reads SEHNR; CDR2 reads FQNEAQ (reference sequence). The germline V and J ends were trimmed by 1 base and 0 bases, with 11 bases remaining between them. CDR3 sequence (DNA): TGTGCCAGCAGCTTAGGCGTCCAAGCTAGCACAGATACGCAGTATTTT. The encoded protein is CASSLGVQASTDTQYF.

This chain uses TRBV5-6 with TRBJ2-7; 9 bases line up with TRBD2. This CDR3 contains 16 residues. V was pared by 1 base and J by 0 bases, with 5 bases of the junction left unmatched. CDR1 SGHDT and CDR2 YYEEEE come from the germline V gene. DNA for the CDR3: TGTGCCAGCAGCTTGTTTCAGCGGGGGGCCTCCTACGAGCAGTACGTC. This translates into CASSLFQRGASYEQYV.

This clonotype was observed a handful of times. The chain joins TRBV5-6 to TRBJ1-2, with D uncertain. The CDR3 runs 13 residues. Germline V lookup: CDR1 SGHDT, CDR2 YYEEEE. V lost 2 bases to trimming and J lost 2 bases, with 7 bases between them. CDR3 DNA sequence: TGTGCCAGCAGCTTCGAGCAGAACTATGGCTACACCTTC. Translated, it gives CASSFEQNYGYTF.

This sequence joins TRBV4-3 and TRBJ2-1; 10 nucleotides align to TRBD2. The CDR3 is 17 residues long. The trim removed 0 bases at V and 4 bases at J, leaving 6 bases unmatched. Looked up from germline, CDR1 is LGHNA and CDR2 is YSLEER. Written as DNA, the CDR3 is TGCGCCAGCAGCCAAGATCGACGGACTAGCGGTTACAATGAGCAGTTCTTC. Translated: CASSQDRRTSGYNEQFF.

This clonotype occurred many times. V usage is TRBV5-1 and J usage is TRBJ2-6; no clear D. The ends were cut back, 0 bases at V and 4 bases at J, with 5 bases in the middle. The CDR3 is 14 amino acids. The germline V gene encodes CDR1 SGHRS and CDR2 YFSETQ. The DNA of the CDR3 is TGCGCCAGCAGCTTGGACCCCGGGGCCAACGTCCTGACTTTC. It translates to CASSLDPGANVLTF.